The 7 T cell receptor beta chains listed next were all sequenced from one sample in a study of technical replicates of blood from a few donors. Generated by immunoSEQ multiplex PCR, the TCRdb table keeps only in-frame clones and is missing some. The data contain 75,000 to 100,000 clones, 75% to 95% of them singletons. The sample taken for sequencing was T cells isolated from PBMCs. Source of these receptors: a human donor in good health.

The rearrangement links TRBV6-6 to TRBJ1-1; D not resolved. Deletions cut 8 bases from V and 8 bases from J, with 12 bases between. The CDR3 length is 11 residues. The germline V gene encodes CDR1 MNHNY and CDR2 SVGAGI (reference sequence). The CDR3 loop reads CASWEGTEAFF. In nucleotides, the CDR3 is TGTGCCAGCTGGGAGGGCACCGAAGCTTTCTTT.

The chain is built from TRBV19 and TRBJ2-7; TRBD2 agrees at 13 bases. The CDR3 is made up of 14 amino acids. The V segment lost 6 bases and the J segment 5 bases; nucleotides outside the gene matches: 4. In germline, CDR1 is LNHDA, CDR2 SQIVND (reference sequence). CDR3 in amino acids: CASSPGTSGNEQYF. CDR3 bases: TGTGCCAGTAGCCCCGGGACTAGCGGGAACGAGCAGTACTTC.

V and J are TRBV6-5 and TRBJ2-1; the D gene is possibly TRBD1 (7 bases). Germline V gives CDR1 MNHEY, CDR2 SVGAGI. Trimming stripped 0 bases from V and 10 bases from J, with 16 bases between. The CDR3 is 15 amino acids. CDR3 loop: CASSYSQGGNLEQFF. The CDR3 region has the DNA TGTGCCAGCAGTTACTCCCAGGGGGGTAATTTAGAGCAGTTCTTC.

V usage is TRBV27 and J usage is TRBJ2-2, with 8 bases matching TRBD1. CDR1 and CDR2 (germline): MNHEY, SMNVEV (reference sequence). Losses at the gene ends were 3 bases for V and 5 bases for J; bases not matched to a gene: 8. CDR3 size: 16 residues. CDR3 protein: CASSFSPGGFTGELFF. The CDR3 DNA follows: TGTGCCAGCAGTTTTTCACCAGGGGGCTTTACCGGGGAGCTGTTTTTT.

This chain joins TRBV2 and TRBJ2-7, with TRBD2 as a possible D gene (5 bases). Germline-derived CDR1 and CDR2 are SNHLY and FYNNEI. The CDR3 contains 15 residues. Trimming took 2 bases from V and 3 from J, leaving 14 bases between them. The CDR3 spells CASSEWEPGGYEQYF. CDR3 DNA sequence: TGTGCCAGCAGTGAATGGGAGCCCGGCGGCTACGAGCAGTACTTC. Full variable domain (outside the CDR3, taken from reference TRBV2 and TRBJ2-7): EPEVTQTPSHQVTQMGQEVILRCVPISNHLYFYWYRQILGQKVEFLVSFYNNEISEKSEIFDDQFSVERPDGSNFTLKIRSTKLEDSAMYFCASSEWEPGGYEQYFGPGTRLTVT.

The rearrangement links TRBV7-9 to TRBJ2-1, with D perhaps TRBD1 (7 bases). Germline CDR1 reads SEHNR; CDR2 reads FQNEAQ (reference sequence). There are 18 residues in the CDR3. With 5 bases removed from V and 7 bases from J, the gap between germline ends came to 27 bases. The CDR3 reads CASSTLPGQLRGDNEQFF. In DNA form, the CDR3 reads TGTGCCAGCAGCACCCTCCCGGGACAGTTGCGGGGCGATAATGAGCAGTTCTTC. Looking up the rest from reference TRBV7-9 and TRBJ2-1 gives the full variable domain: DTGVSQNPRHKITKRGQNVTFRCDPISEHNRLYWYRQTLGQGPEFLTYFQNEAQLEKSRLLSDRFSAERPKGSFSTLEIQRTEQGDSAMYLCASSTLPGQLRGDNEQFFGPGTRLTVL.

The chain links TRBV30 to TRBJ1-6; D is possibly TRBD1 (6 bases). V lost 2 bases and J 9 bases, leaving 14 bases between the germline ends. This CDR3 is 14 amino acids long. Germline assignment: CDR1 GTSNPN and CDR2 SVGIG (reference sequence). CDR3 in amino acids: CAWSTTGGPSPLHF. CDR3 DNA: TGTGCCTGGAGTACGACAGGAGGCCCTTCACCCCTCCACTTT. The full variable domain, its missing parts supplied by reference TRBV30 and TRBJ1-6, is SQTIHQWPATLVQPVGSPLSLECTVEGTSNPNLYWYRQAAGRGLQLLFYSVGIGQISSEVPQNLSASRPQDRQFILSSKKLLLSDSGFYLCAWSTTGGPSPLHFGNGTRLTVT.